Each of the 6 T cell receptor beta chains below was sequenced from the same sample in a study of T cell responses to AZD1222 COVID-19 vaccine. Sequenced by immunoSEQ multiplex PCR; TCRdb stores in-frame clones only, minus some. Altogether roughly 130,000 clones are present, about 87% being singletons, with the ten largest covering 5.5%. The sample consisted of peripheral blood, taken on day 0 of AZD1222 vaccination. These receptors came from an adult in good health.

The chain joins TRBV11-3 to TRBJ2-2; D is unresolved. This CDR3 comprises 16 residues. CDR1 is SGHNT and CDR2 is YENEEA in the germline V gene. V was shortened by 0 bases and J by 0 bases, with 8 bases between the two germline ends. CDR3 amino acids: CASSLEPTSNTGELFF. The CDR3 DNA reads TGTGCCAGCAGCTTAGAGCCCACCTCGAACACCGGGGAGCTGTTTTTT.

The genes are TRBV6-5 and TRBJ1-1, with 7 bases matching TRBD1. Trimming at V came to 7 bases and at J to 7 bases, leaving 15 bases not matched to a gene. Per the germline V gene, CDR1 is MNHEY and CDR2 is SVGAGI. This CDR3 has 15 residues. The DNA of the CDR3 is TGTGCCAGCACCGAATCCGGGACAGTTCCCTATGAAGCTTTCTTT. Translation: CASTESGTVPYEAFF.

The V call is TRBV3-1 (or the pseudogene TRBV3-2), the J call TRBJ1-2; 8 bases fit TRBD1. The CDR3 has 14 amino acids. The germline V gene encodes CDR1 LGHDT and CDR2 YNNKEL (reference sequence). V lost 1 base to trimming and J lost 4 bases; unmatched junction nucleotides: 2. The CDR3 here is CASSQVDRVYGYTF. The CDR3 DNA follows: TGTGCCAGCAGCCAAGTGGACAGGGTCTATGGCTACACCTTC.

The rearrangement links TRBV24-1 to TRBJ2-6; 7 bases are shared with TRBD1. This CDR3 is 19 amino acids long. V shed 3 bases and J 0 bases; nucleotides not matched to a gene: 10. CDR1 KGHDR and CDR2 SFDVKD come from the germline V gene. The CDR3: CATSDSKGQSHSGANVLTF. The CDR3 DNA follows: TGTGCCACCAGTGATAGCAAGGGACAGTCCCACTCTGGGGCCAACGTCCTGACTTTC.

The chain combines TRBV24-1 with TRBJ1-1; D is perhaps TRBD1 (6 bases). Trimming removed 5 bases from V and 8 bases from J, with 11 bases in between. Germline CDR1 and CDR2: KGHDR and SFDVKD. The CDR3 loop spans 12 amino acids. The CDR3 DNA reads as TGTGCCACCAGTGGCCCCGGGGGCGAAGCTTTCTTT. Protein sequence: CATSGPGGEAFF.

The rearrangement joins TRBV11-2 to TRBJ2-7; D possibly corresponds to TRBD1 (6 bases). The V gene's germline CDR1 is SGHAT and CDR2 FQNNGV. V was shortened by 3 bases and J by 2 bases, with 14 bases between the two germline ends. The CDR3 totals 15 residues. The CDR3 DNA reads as TGTGCCAGCAGCTTTCAGGGGATTGGGACCTACGAGCAGTACTTC. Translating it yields CASSFQGIGTYEQYF. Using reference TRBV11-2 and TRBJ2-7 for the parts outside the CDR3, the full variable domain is EAGVAQSPRYKIIEKRQSVAFWCNPISGHATLYWYQQILGQGPKLLIQFQNNGVVDDSQLPKDRFSAERLKGVDSTLKIQPAKLEDSAVYLCASSFQGIGTYEQYFGPGTRLTVT.